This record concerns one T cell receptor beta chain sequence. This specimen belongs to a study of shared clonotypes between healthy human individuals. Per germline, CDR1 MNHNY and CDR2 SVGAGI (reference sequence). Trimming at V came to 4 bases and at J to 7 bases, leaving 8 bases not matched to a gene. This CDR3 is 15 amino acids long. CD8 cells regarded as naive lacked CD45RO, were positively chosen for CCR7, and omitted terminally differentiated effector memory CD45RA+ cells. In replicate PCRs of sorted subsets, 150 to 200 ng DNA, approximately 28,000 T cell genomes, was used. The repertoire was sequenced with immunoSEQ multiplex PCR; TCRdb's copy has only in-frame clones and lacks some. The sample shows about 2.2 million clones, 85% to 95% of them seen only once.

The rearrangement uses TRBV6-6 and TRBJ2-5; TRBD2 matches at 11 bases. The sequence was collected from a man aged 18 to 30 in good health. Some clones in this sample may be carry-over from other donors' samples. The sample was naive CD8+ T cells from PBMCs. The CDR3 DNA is TGTGCCAGCAGTTCCCGACTAGCGGGATCGGGGACCCAGTACTTC. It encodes CASSSRLAGSGTQYF.